The 15 T cell receptor beta chains below were found in one sample sequenced in a study of shared clonotypes between healthy human individuals. Assay used: immunoSEQ multiplex PCR; TCRdb lists only in-frame clones, some missing. Here the sample spans some 2.3 million clones, approximately 93% being singletons. The sample taken for sequencing was naive CD4+ T cells from PBMCs. Subset reported: CD45RA+ positively selected. Source of these receptors: a man between 18 and 35 years old in good health. Some clones in this sample may be carry-over from other donors' samples.

This clone was counted a single time. V gene TRBV11-3 combines with J gene TRBJ1-1; D ambiguous. V was shortened by 1 base and J by 6 bases, with 6 bases between the two germline ends. Germline lookup yields CDR1 SGHNT and CDR2 YENEEA. The length of the CDR3 is 12 residues. CDR3: CASSLGQSEAFF. The CDR3 region has the DNA TGTGCCAGCAGCTTAGGCCAATCTGAAGCTTTCTTT. Combining the CDR3 with reference TRBV11-3 and TRBJ1-1 gives the whole variable domain EAGVVQSPRYKIIEKKQPVAFWCNPISGHNTLYWYLQNLGQGPELLIRYENEEAVDDSQLPKDRFSAERLKGVDSTLKIQPAELGDSAVYLCASSLGQSEAFFGQGTRLTVV.

J is TRBJ2-3 and V is TRBV9; a possible D gene is TRBD2 (6 bases). CDR1 is SGDLS and CDR2 is YYNGEE in the germline V gene. The V end lost 4 bases, the J end lost 4 bases, and 7 bases lay between the germline ends. This CDR3 is 12 amino acids long. CDR3 sequence reads: CASSRLADTQYF. CDR3 nucleotide sequence: TGTGCCAGCAGCAGACTAGCAGATACGCAGTATTTT.

The rearrangement links TRBV11-3 to TRBJ2-3, with TRBD1 matching over 8 bases. This CDR3 contains 17 residues. Germline V gene data show CDR1 as SGHNT and CDR2 as YENEEA. The V gene end was trimmed by 4 bases and the J gene end by 3 bases; junction bases not matched to a gene: 12. The CDR3 protein is CASSWGTGTGLTDTQYF. The DNA of the CDR3 is TGTGCCAGCAGCTGGGGCACCGGGACAGGCCTGACAGATACGCAGTATTTT.

The chain recombines TRBV10-3 with TRBJ1-1, with D tentatively TRBD1 (6 bases). Trimming pared 6 bases from V and 0 bases from J, leaving 14 bases between. The CDR3 runs 15 residues. Looked up from germline, CDR1 is ENHRY and CDR2 is SYGVKD. CDR3 bases: TGTGCCATCAGCGAACAGGGAAAATTGAACACTGAAGCTTTCTTT. Its translation is CAISEQGKLNTEAFF.

Worth noting for this clone: Other nucleotide sequences in the sample specify the same CDR3. The chain is built from TRBV5-1 and TRBJ2-7, with TRBD2 matching over 7 bases. V was clipped by 2 bases and J by 0 bases; unmatched bases: 5. The CDR3 has 15 residues. CDR1 is SGHRS and CDR2 is YFSETQ in the germline V gene. In DNA form, the CDR3 reads TGCGCCAGCAGCTTTGGGCTAGCGGACTCCTACGAGCAGTACTTC. This codes for CASSFGLADSYEQYF. Full variable domain (missing parts from reference TRBV5-1 and TRBJ2-7): KAGVTQTPRYLIKTRGQQVTLSCSPISGHRSVSWYQQTPGQGLQFLFEYFSETQRNKGNFPGRFSGRQFSNSRSEMNVSTLELGDSALYLCASSFGLADSYEQYFGPGTRLTVT.

CDR3 sequence reads: CASSADRGTYF. The CDR3 DNA is TGTGCCAGCAGTGCGGACAGGGGCACGTATTTT. The V and J genes are TRBV28 and TRBJ2-3, with 9 positions matching TRBD1. V lost 5 bases to trimming and J lost 14 bases; unmatched junction nucleotides: 5. Germline V gives CDR1 MDHEN, CDR2 SYDVKM. The CDR3 runs 11 residues.

V gene TRBV18 combines with J gene TRBJ2-1, with 9 bases aligning to TRBD1. The germline CDR1 and CDR2 sequences are KGHSH and LQKENI. Trimming removed 3 bases from V and 10 bases from J; junction bases left unmatched: 13. The CDR3 covers 16 residues. The CDR3 protein is CASSPKTGGSYGEQFF. The CDR3 bases are TGTGCCAGCTCACCGAAGACAGGGGGGAGCTATGGAGAGCAGTTCTTC.

The chain recombines TRBV28 with TRBJ1-4; no clear D. The CDR3 is made up of 11 amino acids. Germline V gene data show CDR1 as MDHEN and CDR2 as SYDVKM. The V end lost 8 bases, the J end lost 4 bases, and 5 bases lay between the germline ends. This CDR3 is CASRNNEKLFF. The DNA of the CDR3 is TGTGCCAGCCGAAATAATGAAAAACTGTTTTTT.

The chain carries TRBV30 and TRBJ1-1, with TRBD1 identical over 8 bases. The germline V gene has CDR1 GTSNPN and CDR2 SVGIG (reference sequence). The CDR3 extends over 14 amino acids. The V gene end was trimmed by 1 base and the J gene end by 5 bases; junction bases not matched to a gene: 6. The CDR3 protein is CAWSAPDRETEAFF. DNA for the CDR3: TGTGCCTGGAGTGCCCCGGACAGGGAGACTGAAGCTTTCTTT.

The V gene is TRBV15, the J gene TRBJ2-1; D gene ambiguous. V dropped 1 base and J dropped 10 bases, with 11 bases sitting between them. The germline CDR1 and CDR2 sequences are LNHNV and YYDKDF (reference sequence). The CDR3 is 13 residues long. CDR3 sequence (DNA): TGTGCCACCAGCAGAGGTCTATCAAAGGAGCAGTTCTTC. As protein: CATSRGLSKEQFF.

The genes are TRBV5-4 and TRBJ1-1; 7 bases align to TRBD1. CDR1 is SGHNT and CDR2 is YYREEE in the germline V gene (reference sequence). After removal of 0 bases from V and 3 bases from J, the junction contained 5 bases not matched to a gene. The CDR3 has 15 residues. The CDR3 coding sequence is TGTGCCAGCAGCTTGGGAGGGGGCCGGGACACTGAAGCTTTCTTT. Protein: CASSLGGGRDTEAFF.

This rearrangement joins TRBV6-5 to TRBJ1-2; D possibly corresponds to TRBD1 (5 bases). The CDR3 is 15 residues long. Germline V gene sequence: CDR1 MNHEY, CDR2 SVGAGI. Trimming removed 5 bases at V and 4 bases at J, with 17 bases between. This chain's CDR3 is CASSRHQGILYGYTF. CDR3 DNA sequence: TGTGCCAGCAGTCGACACCAGGGAATCCTCTATGGCTACACCTTC.

V and J are TRBV7-2 and TRBJ1-5; D might be TRBD1 (5 bases). There are 17 residues in the CDR3. In germline, CDR1 is SGHTA, CDR2 FQGNSA. Between the trimmed V and J ends, which lost 1 base and 7 bases, there was a span of 20 bases. Written as DNA, the CDR3 is TGTGCCAGCAGCTTAGATCCGGGACGGGGAGCACAGCAGCCCCAGCATTTT. Amino acid sequence: CASSLDPGRGAQQPQHF. The complete variable domain, with remaining parts taken from reference TRBV7-2 and TRBJ1-5, reads GAGVSQSPSNKVTEKGKDVELRCDPISGHTALYWYRQSLGQGLEFLIYFQGNSAPDKSGLPSDRFSAERTGGSVSTLTIQRTQQEDSAVYLCASSLDPGRGAQQPQHFGDGTRLSIL.

The chain couples TRBV10-1 to TRBJ1-1, with TRBD1 as a possible D gene (5 bases). CDR1 is WNHNN, CDR2 SYGVQD, per germline (reference sequence). V lost 4 bases and J 5 bases, leaving 14 bases between the germline ends. CDR3 size: 14 residues. This CDR3 reads CASSVEGRSTEAFF. CDR3 nucleotides: TGCGCCAGCAGTGTTGAGGGGAGATCTACTGAAGCTTTCTTT.

The gene calls are TRBV25-1 and TRBJ2-1, with 9 bases matching TRBD2. The CDR3 has 16 residues. V dropped 1 base and J dropped 3; count of bases not matched to a gene: 4. Germline CDR1 reads MGHDK; CDR2 reads SYGVNS. CDR3 sequence: CASSESASGVYNEQFF. The DNA for the CDR3 is TGTGCCAGCAGTGAATCGGCTAGCGGGGTCTACAATGAGCAGTTCTTC.